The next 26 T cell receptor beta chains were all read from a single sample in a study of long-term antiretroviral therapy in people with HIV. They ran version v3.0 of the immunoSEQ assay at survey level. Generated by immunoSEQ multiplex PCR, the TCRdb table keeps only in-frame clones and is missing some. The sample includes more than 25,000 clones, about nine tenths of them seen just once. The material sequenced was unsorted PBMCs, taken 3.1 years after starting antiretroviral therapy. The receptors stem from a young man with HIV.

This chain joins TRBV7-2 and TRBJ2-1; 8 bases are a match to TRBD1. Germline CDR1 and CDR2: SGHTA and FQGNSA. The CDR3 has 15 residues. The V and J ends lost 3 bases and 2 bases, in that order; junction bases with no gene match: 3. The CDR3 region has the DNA TGTGCCAGCAGCTTCCAGGGGGCGACCTACAATGAGCAGTTCTTC. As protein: CASSFQGATYNEQFF.

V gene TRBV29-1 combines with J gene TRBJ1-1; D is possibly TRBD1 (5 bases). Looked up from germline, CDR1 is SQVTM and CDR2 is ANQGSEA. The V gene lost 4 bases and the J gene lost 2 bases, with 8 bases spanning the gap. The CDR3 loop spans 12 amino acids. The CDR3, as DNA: TGCAGCGTTGGGGGGAGAAACACTGAAGCTTTCTTT. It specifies CSVGGRNTEAFF.

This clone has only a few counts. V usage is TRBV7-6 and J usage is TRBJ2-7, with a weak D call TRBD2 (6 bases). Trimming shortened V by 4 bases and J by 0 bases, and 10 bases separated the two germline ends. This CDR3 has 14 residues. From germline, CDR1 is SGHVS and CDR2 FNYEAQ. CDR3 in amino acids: CASSSWTNSYEQYF. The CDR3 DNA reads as TGTGCCAGCAGCTCCTGGACTAACTCCTACGAGCAGTACTTC.

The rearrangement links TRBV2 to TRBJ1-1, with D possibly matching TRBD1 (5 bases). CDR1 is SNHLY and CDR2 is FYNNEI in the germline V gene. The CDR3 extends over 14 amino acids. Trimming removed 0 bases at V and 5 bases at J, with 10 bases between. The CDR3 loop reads CASSEAGVWTEAFF. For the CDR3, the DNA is TGTGCCAGCAGTGAAGCAGGGGTTTGGACTGAAGCTTTCTTT.

The CDR3 protein is CASHPGPTHNLLYNEQFF. CDR3 bases: TGTGCCAGCCATCCGGGGCCCACCCACAACCTTCTCTACAATGAGCAGTTCTTC. The J gene is TRBJ2-1, the V gene TRBV19, with D possibly being TRBD1 or TRBD2 (5 bases each). The ends were cut back, 9 bases at V and 3 bases at J, with 27 bases in the middle. There are 18 residues in the CDR3. The V gene's germline CDR1 is LNHDA and CDR2 SQIVND (reference sequence).

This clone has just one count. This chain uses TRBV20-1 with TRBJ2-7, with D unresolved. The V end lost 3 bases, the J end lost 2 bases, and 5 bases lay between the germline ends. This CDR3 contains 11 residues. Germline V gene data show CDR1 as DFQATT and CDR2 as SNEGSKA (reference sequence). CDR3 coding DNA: TGCAGTGCTAGCAGGACCTACGAGCAGTACTTC. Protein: CSASRTYEQYF.

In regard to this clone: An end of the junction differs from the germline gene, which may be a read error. In DNA form, the CDR3 reads TGCAGCGCTGAATACAGGGGCCCGGGGGCCCAGCATTTT. As protein: CSAEYRGPGAQHF. The chain links TRBV29-1 to TRBJ1-5, with 7 bases lining up with TRBD1. This CDR3 is 13 amino acids long. The germline V gene has CDR1 SQVTM and CDR2 ANQGSEA.

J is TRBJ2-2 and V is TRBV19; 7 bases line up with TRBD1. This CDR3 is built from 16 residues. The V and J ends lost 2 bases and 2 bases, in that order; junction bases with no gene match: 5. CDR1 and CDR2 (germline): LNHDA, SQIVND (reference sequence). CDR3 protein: CASSIRTGDNTGELFF. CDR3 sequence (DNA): TGTGCCAGTAGTATAAGAACAGGGGATAACACCGGGGAGCTGTTTTTT.

CDR3 DNA sequence: TGTGCCAGCAGCCAGGACTACGAGCAGTACTTC. It is translated as CASSQDYEQYF. The chain links TRBV4-2 to TRBJ2-7, with no clear D. CDR1 LGHNA and CDR2 YNFKEQ come from the germline V gene. The CDR3 loop spans 11 amino acids. V lost 3 bases, J lost 3 bases, and 3 bases lay in between.

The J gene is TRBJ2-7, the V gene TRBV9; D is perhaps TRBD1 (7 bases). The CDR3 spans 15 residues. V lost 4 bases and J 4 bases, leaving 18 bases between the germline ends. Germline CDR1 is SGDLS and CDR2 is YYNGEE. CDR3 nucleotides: TGTGCCAGCAGCCCCAGGGGGGACTTGGGGTACGAGCAGTACTTC. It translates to CASSPRGDLGYEQYF. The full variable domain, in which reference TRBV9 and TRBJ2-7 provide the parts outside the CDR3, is DSGVTQTPKHLITATGQRVTLRCSPRSGDLSVYWYQQSLDQGLQFLIQYYNGEERAKGNILERFSAQQFPDLHSELNLSSLELGDSALYFCASSPRGDLGYEQYFGPGTRLTVT.

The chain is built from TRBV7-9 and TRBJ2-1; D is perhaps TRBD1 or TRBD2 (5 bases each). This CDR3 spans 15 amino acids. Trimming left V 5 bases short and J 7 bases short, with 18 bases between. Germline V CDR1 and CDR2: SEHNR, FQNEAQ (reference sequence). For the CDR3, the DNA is TGTGCCAGCAGCCCTCCCCGGGGCAAGGGGAATGAGCAGTTCTTC. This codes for CASSPPRGKGNEQFF.

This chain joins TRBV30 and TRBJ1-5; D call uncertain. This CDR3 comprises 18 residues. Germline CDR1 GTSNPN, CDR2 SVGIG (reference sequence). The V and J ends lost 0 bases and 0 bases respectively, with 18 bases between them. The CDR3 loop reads CAWSVGRFARNSNQPQHF. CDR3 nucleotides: TGTGCCTGGAGTGTAGGTCGTTTTGCGAGAAATAGCAATCAGCCCCAGCATTTT.

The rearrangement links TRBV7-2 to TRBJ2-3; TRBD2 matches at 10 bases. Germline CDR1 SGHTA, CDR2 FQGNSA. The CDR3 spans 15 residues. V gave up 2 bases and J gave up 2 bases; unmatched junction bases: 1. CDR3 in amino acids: CASSLTSGVTDTQYF. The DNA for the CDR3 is TGTGCCAGCAGCTTAACTAGCGGGGTCACAGATACGCAGTATTTT.

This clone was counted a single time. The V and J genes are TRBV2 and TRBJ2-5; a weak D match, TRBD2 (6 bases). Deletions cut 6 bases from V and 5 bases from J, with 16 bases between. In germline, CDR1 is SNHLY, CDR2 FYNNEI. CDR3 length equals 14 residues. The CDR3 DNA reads TGTGCCAGCAGCCCCGGGACTCTCAGCGAGACCCAGTACTTC. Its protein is CASSPGTLSETQYF.

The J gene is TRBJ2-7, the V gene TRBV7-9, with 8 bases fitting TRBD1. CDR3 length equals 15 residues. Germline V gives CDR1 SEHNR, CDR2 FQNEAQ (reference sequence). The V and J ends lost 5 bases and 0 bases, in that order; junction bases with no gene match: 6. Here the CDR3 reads CASSRATGDSYEQYF. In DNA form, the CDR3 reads TGTGCCAGCAGCCGAGCGACAGGGGACTCCTACGAGCAGTACTTC.

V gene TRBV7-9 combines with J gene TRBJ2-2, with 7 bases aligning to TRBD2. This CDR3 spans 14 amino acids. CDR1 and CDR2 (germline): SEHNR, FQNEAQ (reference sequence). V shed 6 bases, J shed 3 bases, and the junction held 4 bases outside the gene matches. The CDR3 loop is CASRTGGYTGELFF. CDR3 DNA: TGTGCCAGCAGGACGGGGGGTTACACCGGGGAGCTGTTTTTT.

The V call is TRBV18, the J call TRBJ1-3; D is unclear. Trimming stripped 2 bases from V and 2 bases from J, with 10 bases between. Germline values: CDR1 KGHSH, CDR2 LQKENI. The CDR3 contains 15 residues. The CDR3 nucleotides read TGTGCCAGCTCACCATTGGCACAGACTGGAAACACCATATATTTT. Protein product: CASSPLAQTGNTIYF.

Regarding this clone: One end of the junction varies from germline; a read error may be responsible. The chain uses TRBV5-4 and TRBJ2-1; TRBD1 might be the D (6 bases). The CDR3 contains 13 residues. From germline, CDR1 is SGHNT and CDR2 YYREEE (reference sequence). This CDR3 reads CASRLDSHNEQFF. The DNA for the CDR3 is TGTGCCAGCAGATTGGACAGCCACAATGAGCAGTTCTTC.

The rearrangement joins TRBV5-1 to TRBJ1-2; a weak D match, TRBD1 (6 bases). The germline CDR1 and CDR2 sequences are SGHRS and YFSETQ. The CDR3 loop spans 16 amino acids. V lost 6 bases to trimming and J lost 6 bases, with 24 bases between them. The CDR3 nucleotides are TGCGCCAGCACCTCCCGAGGGGACCGACAGGTGGATGGCTACACCTTC. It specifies CASTSRGDRQVDGYTF.

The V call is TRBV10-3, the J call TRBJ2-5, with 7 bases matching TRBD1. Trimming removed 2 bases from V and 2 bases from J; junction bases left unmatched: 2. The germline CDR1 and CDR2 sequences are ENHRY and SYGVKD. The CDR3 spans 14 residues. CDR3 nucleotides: TGTGCCATCAGTGAGAGGGACAGACAAGAGACCCAGTACTTC. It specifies CAISERDRQETQYF.

Written as DNA, the CDR3 is TGCGCCAGCAGTGAGGACCGTCGGCAGCCCCAGCATTTT. Amino acids: CASSEDRRQPQHF. The J gene is TRBJ1-5, the V gene TRBV10-2; D not resolved. Germline V CDR1 and CDR2: WSHSY, SAAADI. The CDR3 runs to 13 residues. Trimming pared 2 bases from V and 7 bases from J, leaving 9 bases between.

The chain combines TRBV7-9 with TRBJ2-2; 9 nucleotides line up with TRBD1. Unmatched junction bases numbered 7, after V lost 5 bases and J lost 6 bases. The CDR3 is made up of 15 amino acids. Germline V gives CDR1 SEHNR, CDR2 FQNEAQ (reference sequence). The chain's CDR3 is CASSPTGGSAGELFF. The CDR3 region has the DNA TGTGCCAGCAGCCCGACAGGGGGATCCGCCGGGGAGCTGTTTTTT.

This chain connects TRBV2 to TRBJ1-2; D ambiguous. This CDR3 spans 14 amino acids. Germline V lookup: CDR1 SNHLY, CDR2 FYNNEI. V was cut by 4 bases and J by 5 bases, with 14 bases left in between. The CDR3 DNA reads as TGTGCCAGCAGTGCCTCGGAAGGGTTGTATGGCTACACCTTC. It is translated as CASSASEGLYGYTF.

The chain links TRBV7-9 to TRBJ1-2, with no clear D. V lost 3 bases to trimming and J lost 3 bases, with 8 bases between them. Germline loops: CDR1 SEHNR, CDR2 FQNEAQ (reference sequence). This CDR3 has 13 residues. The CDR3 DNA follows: TGTGCCAGCAGCTTGAGGGCAGACTATGGCTACACCTTC. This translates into CASSLRADYGYTF.

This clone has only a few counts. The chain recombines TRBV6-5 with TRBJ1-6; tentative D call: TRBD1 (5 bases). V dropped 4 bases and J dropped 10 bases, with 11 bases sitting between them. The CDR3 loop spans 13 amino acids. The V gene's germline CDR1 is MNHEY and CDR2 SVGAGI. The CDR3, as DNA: TGTGCCAGCAGTTCTGGGGCCCCCTCACCCCTCCACTTT. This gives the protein CASSSGAPSPLHF.

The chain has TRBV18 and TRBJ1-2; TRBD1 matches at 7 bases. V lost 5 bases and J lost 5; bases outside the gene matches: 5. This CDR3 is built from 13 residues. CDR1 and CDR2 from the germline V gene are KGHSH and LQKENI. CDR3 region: CASSGTVLYGYTF. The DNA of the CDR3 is TGTGCCAGCTCAGGGACAGTGCTTTATGGCTACACCTTC. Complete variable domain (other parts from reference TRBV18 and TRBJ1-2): NAGVMQNPRHLVRRRGQEARLRCSPMKGHSHVYWYRQLPEEGLKFMVYLQKENIIDESGMPKERFSAEFPKEGPSILRIQQVVRGDSAAYFCASSGTVLYGYTFGSGTRLTVV.